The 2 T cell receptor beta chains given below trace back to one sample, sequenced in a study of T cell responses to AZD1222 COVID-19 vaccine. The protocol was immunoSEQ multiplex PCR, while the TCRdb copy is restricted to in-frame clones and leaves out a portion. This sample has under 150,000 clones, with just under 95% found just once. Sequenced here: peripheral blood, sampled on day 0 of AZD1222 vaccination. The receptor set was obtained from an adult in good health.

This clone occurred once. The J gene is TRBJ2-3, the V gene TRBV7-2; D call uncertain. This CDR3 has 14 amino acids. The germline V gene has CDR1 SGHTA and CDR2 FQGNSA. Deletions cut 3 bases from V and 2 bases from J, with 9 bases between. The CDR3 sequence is CASSFNTNTDTQYF. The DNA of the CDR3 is TGTGCCAGCAGCTTCAACACGAACACAGATACGCAGTATTTT.

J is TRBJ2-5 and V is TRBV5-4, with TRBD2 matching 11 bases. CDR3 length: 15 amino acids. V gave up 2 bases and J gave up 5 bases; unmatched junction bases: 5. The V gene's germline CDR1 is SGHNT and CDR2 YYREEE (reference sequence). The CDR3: CASSFSGGGRETQYF. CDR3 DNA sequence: TGTGCCAGCAGCTTTAGCGGGGGGGGAAGGGAGACCCAGTACTTC.